The following is a T cell receptor beta chain sequence with its context. Its antigen is currently unknown. Unmatched junction bases numbered 5, after V lost 5 bases and J lost 5 bases. In germline, CDR1 is MDHEN, CDR2 SYDVKM. The CDR3 covers 14 residues. This record belongs to a study of shared clonotypes between healthy human individuals. The study's findings and limits: Donors were few, which limited the genetic and exposure-history diversity represented. Naive subsets usually exceeded memory subsets in estimated richness.

The table came from immunoSEQ multiplex PCR; TCRdb's copy has only in-frame clones and leaves some out. The table shows about 180,000 clones, with 90% to 95% occurring only once. V is TRBV28 and J is TRBJ1-2; 10 nucleotides line up with TRBD1. The sequencing input was naive CD4+ T cells sorted from blood. Specified subset: CD45RA+ positively selected. The TCR was taken from a woman under 40 in good health. The CDR3 reads CASSRQGAQYGYTF. CDR3 sequence (DNA): TGTGCCAGCAGTCGACAGGGGGCTCAGTATGGCTACACCTTC.